This passage covers 22 T cell receptor beta chains from one sample sequenced in a study of OX40 agonist ivuxolimab in advanced cancers. To prepare the library, the immunoSEQ multiplex PCR assay was applied. Sourced from immuneACCESS, this table was stored by TCRdb with only in-frame sequences that have V and J called. A share of the clones is absent; for the studies checked, an unresolved V gene accounts for under half, and the remainder has no known explanation. Here the sample has approximately 77,000 clones; 90% occur a single time. The ten top clones hold 1.5% to 2% of the sample. The sequences come from CD4+ or CD8+ T cells sorted from blood, collected in a trial of the OX40 agonist ivuxolimab. Receptors were obtained from an adult with an advanced solid tumor such as melanoma, head and neck, liver or kidney cancer.

This chain connects TRBV18 to TRBJ1-2; D gene ambiguous. Trimming removed 3 bases at V and 8 bases at J, with 10 bases between. The CDR3 runs to 12 residues. Germline V gives CDR1 KGHSH, CDR2 LQKENI. Written as DNA, the CDR3 is TGTGCCAGCTCACCTTTCGGGATAGGCTACACCTTC. It encodes CASSPFGIGYTF. The complete variable domain, with remaining parts taken from reference TRBV18 and TRBJ1-2, reads NAGVMQNPRHLVRRRGQEARLRCSPMKGHSHVYWYRQLPEEGLKFMVYLQKENIIDESGMPKERFSAEFPKEGPSILRIQQVVRGDSAAYFCASSPFGIGYTFGSGTRLTVV.

The chain is built from TRBV28 and TRBJ1-2; D is ambiguous. V was shortened by 4 bases and J by 5 bases, with 8 bases between the two germline ends. CDR1 and CDR2 (germline): MDHEN, SYDVKM. This CDR3 spans 12 amino acids. The CDR3 sequence: CASSSLSYGYTF. The CDR3 nucleotides are TGTGCCAGCAGTTCCCTCAGTTATGGCTACACCTTC.

The V gene is TRBV6-6, the J gene TRBJ1-1, with D unresolved. CDR3 length: 13 residues. Trimming shortened V by 6 bases and J by 2 bases, and 10 bases separated the two germline ends. CDR1 is MNHNY and CDR2 is SVGAGI in the germline V gene (reference sequence). This chain's CDR3 is CASRVDGNTEAFF. CDR3 coding DNA: TGTGCCAGCAGAGTCGACGGAAACACTGAAGCTTTCTTT.

The genes are TRBV29-1 and TRBJ1-1, with a weak D call TRBD1 (6 bases). This CDR3 has 17 amino acids. CDR1 and CDR2 (germline): SQVTM, ANQGSEA. V was shortened by 5 bases and J by 0 bases, with 22 bases between the two germline ends. The CDR3 nucleotides read TGCAGCGTTCCACATCCGGACAGCCGCGTCATGAACACTGAAGCTTTCTTT. Protein product: CSVPHPDSRVMNTEAFF.

This clone was detected only once. The J gene is TRBJ2-5, the V gene TRBV2, with a possible D match to TRBD1 (6 bases). This CDR3 region has 12 residues. Trimming cost V 11 bases and J 0 bases, with 10 bases left between them. Germline V lookup: CDR1 SNHLY, CDR2 FYNNEI. The CDR3: CAGRTDQETQYF. The CDR3 DNA reads TGTGCCGGTCGGACAGACCAAGAGACCCAGTACTTC.

V usage is TRBV4-2 and J usage is TRBJ1-2; D call uncertain. Between the trimmed V and J ends, which lost 0 bases and 7 bases, there was a span of 12 bases. Germline assignment: CDR1 LGHNA and CDR2 YNFKEQ. This CDR3 region has 14 residues. CDR3 in DNA: TGTGCCAGCAGCCAAGAGACGGCAGAAACTGGCTACACCTTC. It codes for CASSQETAETGYTF.

This rearrangement joins TRBV11-2 to TRBJ1-5; 7 bases are a match to TRBD1. Losses at the gene ends were 4 bases for V and 4 bases for J; bases not matched to a gene: 7. The CDR3 sequence is 15 residues long. Germline assignment: CDR1 SGHAT and CDR2 FQNNGV. This CDR3 reads CASSSRQGGNQPQHF. DNA of the CDR3: TGTGCCAGCAGCTCCCGACAGGGTGGTAATCAGCCCCAGCATTTT.

The chain uses TRBV7-2 and TRBJ2-1; the match to TRBD1 covers 8 bases. Germline V gene data show CDR1 as SGHTA and CDR2 as FQGNSA. V gave up 2 bases and J gave up 9 bases; unmatched junction bases: 12. The CDR3 has 16 residues. CDR3 in amino acids: CASSLTGQGAVGEQFF. Written as DNA, the CDR3 is TGTGCCAGCAGCTTAACCGGGCAGGGGGCGGTCGGTGAGCAGTTCTTC.

A note on this clone: One end of the junction is discordant with germline, which a read error may explain. This rearrangement joins TRBV5-1 to TRBJ2-7, with 8 bases matching TRBD1. Germline CDR1 reads SGHRS; CDR2 reads YFSETQ. The CDR3 is 13 residues long. The CDR3 DNA reads TGCGCCAGCAGCCCCCGGGGACAGGCCCCTCGCCGATTC. Residues: CASSPRGQAPRRF. Full variable domain (remainder filled in from reference TRBV5-1 and TRBJ2-7): KAGVTQTPRYLIKTRGQQVTLSCSPISGHRSVSWYQQTPGQGLQFLFEYFSETQRNKGNFPGRFSGRQFSNSRSEMNVSTLELGDSALYLCASSPRGQAPRRFGPGTRLTVT.

This clone was counted only a few times. The V and J genes are TRBV2 and TRBJ2-5; possibly TRBD2 for D (5 bases). Germline loops: CDR1 SNHLY, CDR2 FYNNEI. CDR3 size: 14 residues. V shed 7 bases and J shed 5 bases, with 17 bases lying between them. CDR3 residues: CASTRGSVSETQYF. The CDR3 nucleotides read TGTGCCAGCACCAGAGGGTCCGTTTCGGAGACCCAGTACTTC.

This chain links TRBV9 with TRBJ2-3; the D is unclear. CDR1 SGDLS and CDR2 YYNGEE come from the germline V gene. This CDR3 has 11 residues. Trimming removed 1 base from V and 7 bases from J, with 4 bases in between. The CDR3 nucleotides read TGTGCCAGCAGCGTATCTTATACGCAGTATTTT. This translates into CASSVSYTQYF.

This chain links TRBV19 with TRBJ1-4; possibly TRBD1 for D (5 bases). Trimming stripped 3 bases from V and 3 bases from J, with 29 bases between. The CDR3 covers 21 residues. CDR1 is LNHDA and CDR2 is SQIVND in the germline V gene (reference sequence). CDR3 nucleotide sequence: TGTGCCAGTAGTATTTGGGATTTAACAGGAGATGTGCAAAGGTCTAATGAAAAACTGTTTTTT. This translates into CASSIWDLTGDVQRSNEKLFF.

V usage is TRBV7-2 and J usage is TRBJ2-7; D gene uncertain. The CDR3 sequence is 17 residues long. V lost 1 base and J 9 bases, leaving 25 bases between the germline ends. Germline lookup yields CDR1 SGHTA and CDR2 FQGNSA. The CDR3 sequence is CASSLGAFRRFSTRQYF. The CDR3 DNA reads as TGTGCCAGCAGCTTAGGAGCCTTCAGGCGATTCAGTACGAGGCAGTACTTC.

The table lists this clone with a few counts. This rearrangement joins TRBV5-8 to TRBJ2-4; no reliable D call. CDR3 length: 13 amino acids. Germline CDR1 and CDR2: SGHTS and YDEGEE. Between the trimmed V and J ends, which lost 0 bases and 7 bases, there was a span of 8 bases. The CDR3 region has the DNA TGTGCCAGCAGCTTGGACACTTCTAACATTCAGTACTTC. This translates into CASSLDTSNIQYF.

In its sample, this clone was seen once. The chain carries TRBV5-1 and TRBJ1-3; a weak D match, TRBD1 (6 bases). This CDR3 spans 16 amino acids. Germline CDR1 is SGHRS and CDR2 is YFSETQ. V was clipped by 0 bases and J by 0 bases, with 10 bases between them. CDR3 region: CASSLAVGGSGNTIYF. The CDR3 coding sequence is TGCGCCAGCAGCTTGGCCGTAGGGGGCTCTGGAAACACCATATATTTT.

The V gene is TRBV4-3, the J gene TRBJ2-3, with 8 bases identical to TRBD1. The CDR3 contains 19 residues. Germline V CDR1 and CDR2: LGHNA, YSLEER. The junction had 12 bases not matched to a gene; V was cut back by 0 bases and J by 1 base. CDR3 region: CASSQDVPGQGVGTDTQYF. For the CDR3, the DNA is TGCGCCAGCAGCCAAGATGTACCCGGACAGGGTGTCGGCACAGATACGCAGTATTTT.

V gene TRBV5-1 combines with J gene TRBJ2-7; D is possibly TRBD1 (5 bases). Per the germline V gene, CDR1 is SGHRS and CDR2 is YFSETQ. The CDR3 spans 14 residues. V was cut by 4 bases and J by 6 bases, with 17 bases left in between. CDR3 nucleotide sequence: TGCGCCAGCAGCCCCGCAGGGTTCTCGGGCGAGCAGTACTTC. Its translation: CASSPAGFSGEQYF.

V is TRBV9 and J is TRBJ2-1, with D uncertain. Looked up from germline, CDR1 is SGDLS and CDR2 is YYNGEE. V lost 2 bases to trimming and J lost 2 bases, with 5 bases between them. The CDR3 is 13 amino acids. The CDR3 loop reads CASSVGAYNEQFF. For the CDR3, the DNA is TGTGCCAGCAGCGTTGGGGCCTACAATGAGCAGTTCTTC.

This clone appeared a few times. This rearrangement joins TRBV4-1 to TRBJ1-1, with D possibly TRBD1 on 5 matching bases. Germline V gene lookup returns CDR1 MGHRA and CDR2 YSYEKL. V was clipped by 0 bases and J by 5 bases, with 10 bases between them. CDR3 length equals 14 residues. The CDR3 sequence is CASSQDPGRTEAFF. CDR3 bases: TGCGCCAGCAGCCAAGACCCAGGGAGGACTGAAGCTTTCTTT.

The rearrangement uses TRBV5-5 and TRBJ2-2; D not resolved. CDR3 length: 15 amino acids. Germline-derived CDR1 and CDR2 are SGHKS and YYEKEE (reference sequence). Trimming shortened V by 1 base and J by 4 bases, and 11 bases separated the two germline ends. In DNA form, the CDR3 reads TGTGCCAGCAGCTTGCGTCGAGTGGGCACCGGGGAGCTGTTTTTT. This gives the protein CASSLRRVGTGELFF.

This CDR3 reads CASSKRDPAHTEAFF. CDR3 bases: TGTGCCAGTAGTAAAAGAGACCCTGCCCACACTGAAGCTTTCTTT. The rearrangement uses TRBV19 and TRBJ1-1; D ambiguous. Per germline, CDR1 LNHDA and CDR2 SQIVND (reference sequence). The CDR3 extends over 15 amino acids. The V end lost 4 bases, the J end lost 3 bases, and 15 bases lay between the germline ends.

V and J are TRBV18 and TRBJ2-7, with 11 bases identical to TRBD1. The V gene end was trimmed by 3 bases and the J gene end by 2 bases; junction bases not matched to a gene: 6. CDR1 and CDR2 from the germline V gene are KGHSH and LQKENI. The CDR3 runs 16 residues. Here the CDR3 reads CASSPRGQGVAYEQYF. CDR3 nucleotide sequence: TGTGCCAGCTCACCCAGGGGACAGGGGGTAGCCTACGAGCAGTACTTC. Drawing the rest from reference TRBV18 and TRBJ2-7, the complete variable domain is NAGVMQNPRHLVRRRGQEARLRCSPMKGHSHVYWYRQLPEEGLKFMVYLQKENIIDESGMPKERFSAEFPKEGPSILRIQQVVRGDSAAYFCASSPRGQGVAYEQYFGPGTRLTVT.